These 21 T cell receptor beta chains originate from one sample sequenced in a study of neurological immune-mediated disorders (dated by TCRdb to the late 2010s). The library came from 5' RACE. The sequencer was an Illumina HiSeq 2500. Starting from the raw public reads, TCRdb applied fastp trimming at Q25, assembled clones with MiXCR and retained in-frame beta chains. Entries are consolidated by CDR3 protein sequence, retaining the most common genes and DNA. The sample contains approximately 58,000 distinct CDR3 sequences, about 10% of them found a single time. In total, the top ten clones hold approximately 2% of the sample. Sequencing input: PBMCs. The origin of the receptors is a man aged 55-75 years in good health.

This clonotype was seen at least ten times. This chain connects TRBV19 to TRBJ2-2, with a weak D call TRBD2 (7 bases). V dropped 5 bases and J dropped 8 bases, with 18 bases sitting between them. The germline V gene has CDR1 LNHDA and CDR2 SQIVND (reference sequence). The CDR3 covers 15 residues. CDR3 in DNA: TGTGCCAGTAGTCCGCGACGGGGGGCTGGTGGGGAGCTGTTTTTT. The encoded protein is CASSPRRGAGGELFF.

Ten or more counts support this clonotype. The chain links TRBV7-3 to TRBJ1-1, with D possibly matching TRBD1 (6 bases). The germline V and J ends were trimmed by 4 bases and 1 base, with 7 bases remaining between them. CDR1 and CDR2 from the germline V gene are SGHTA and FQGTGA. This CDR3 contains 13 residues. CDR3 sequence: CASSSQGNTEAFF. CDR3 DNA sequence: TGTGCCAGCAGCTCACAGGGGAACACTGAAGCTTTCTTT.

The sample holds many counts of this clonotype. DNA of the CDR3: TGCAGCGTTGAAGGGGATACGACCTACGAGCAGTACTTC. Protein sequence: CSVEGDTTYEQYF. The rearrangement links TRBV29-1 to TRBJ2-7; no clear D. The CDR3 length is 13 residues. V dropped 1 base and J dropped 2 bases, with 9 bases sitting between them. Germline-derived CDR1 and CDR2 are SQVTM and ANQGSEA.

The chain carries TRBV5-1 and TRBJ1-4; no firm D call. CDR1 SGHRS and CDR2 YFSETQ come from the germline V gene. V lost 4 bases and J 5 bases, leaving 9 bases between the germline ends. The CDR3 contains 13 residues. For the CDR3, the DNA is TGCGCCAGCAGCCGAGGAGGAAATGAAAAACTGTTTTTT. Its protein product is CASSRGGNEKLFF.

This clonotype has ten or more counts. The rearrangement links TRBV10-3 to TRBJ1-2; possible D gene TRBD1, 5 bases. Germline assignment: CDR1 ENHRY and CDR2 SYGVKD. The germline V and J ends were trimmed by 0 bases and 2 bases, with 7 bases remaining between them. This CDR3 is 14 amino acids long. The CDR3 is CAISESAGNYGYTF. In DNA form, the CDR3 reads TGTGCCATCAGTGAGTCGGCAGGGAACTATGGCTACACCTTC.

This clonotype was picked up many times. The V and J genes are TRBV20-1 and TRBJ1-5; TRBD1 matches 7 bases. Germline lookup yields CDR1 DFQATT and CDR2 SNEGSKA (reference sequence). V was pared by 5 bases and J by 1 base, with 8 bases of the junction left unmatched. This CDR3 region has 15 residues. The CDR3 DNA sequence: TGCAGTGCTGGCGGGCAGGGGGGAAGCAATCAGCCCCAGCATTTT. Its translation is CSAGGQGGSNQPQHF.

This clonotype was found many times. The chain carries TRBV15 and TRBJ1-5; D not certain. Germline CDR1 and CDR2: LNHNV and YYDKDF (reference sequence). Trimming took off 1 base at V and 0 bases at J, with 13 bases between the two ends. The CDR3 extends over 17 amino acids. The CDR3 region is CATSRGGRTNSNQPQHF. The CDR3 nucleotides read TGTGCCACCAGCAGAGGTGGGCGAACCAATAGCAATCAGCCCCAGCATTTT.

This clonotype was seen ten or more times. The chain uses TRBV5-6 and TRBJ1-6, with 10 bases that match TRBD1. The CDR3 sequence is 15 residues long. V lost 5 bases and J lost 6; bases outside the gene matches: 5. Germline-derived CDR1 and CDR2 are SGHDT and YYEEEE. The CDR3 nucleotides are TGTGCCAGCAGTTACCGGGACAGGGGTAATTCACCCCTCCACTTT. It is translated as CASSYRDRGNSPLHF. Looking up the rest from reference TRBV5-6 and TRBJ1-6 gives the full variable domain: DAGVTQSPTHLIKTRGQQVTLRCSPKSGHDTVSWYQQALGQGPQFIFQYYEEEERQRGNFPDRFSGHQFPNYSSELNVNALLLGDSALYLCASSYRDRGNSPLHFGNGTRLTVT.

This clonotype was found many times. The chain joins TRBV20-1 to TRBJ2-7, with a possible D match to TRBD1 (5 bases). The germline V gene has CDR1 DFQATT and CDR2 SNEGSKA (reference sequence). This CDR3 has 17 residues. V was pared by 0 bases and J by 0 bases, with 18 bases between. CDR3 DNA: TGCAGTGCTAGAGATCTTTTAGGGGCCGCCAGCTCCTACGAGCAGTACTTC. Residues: CSARDLLGAASSYEQYF.

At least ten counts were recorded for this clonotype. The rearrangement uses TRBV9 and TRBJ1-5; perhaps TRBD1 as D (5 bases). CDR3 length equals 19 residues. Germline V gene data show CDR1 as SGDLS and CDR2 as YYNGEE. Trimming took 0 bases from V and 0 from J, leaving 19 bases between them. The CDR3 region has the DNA TGTGCCAGCAGCGTAGCCCCCGGGGGATGGGACGTTAGCAATCAGCCCCAGCATTTT. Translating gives CASSVAPGGWDVSNQPQHF.

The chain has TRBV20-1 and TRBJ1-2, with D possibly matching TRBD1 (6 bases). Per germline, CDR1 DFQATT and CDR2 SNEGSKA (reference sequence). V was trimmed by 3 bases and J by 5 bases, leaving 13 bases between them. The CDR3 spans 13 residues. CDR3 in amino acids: CSASRDTVYGYTF. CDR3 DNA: TGCAGTGCTAGCCGGGACACAGTATATGGCTACACCTTC.

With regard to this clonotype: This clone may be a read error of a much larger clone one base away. The CDR3 region is CVSSFDRANTGEPFF. CDR3 bases: TGTGTCAGCAGCTTCGACAGGGCGAACACCGGGGAGCCGTTTTTT. The chain carries TRBV5-5 and TRBJ2-2; 7 bases agree with TRBD1. Germline V gives CDR1 SGHKS, CDR2 YYEKEE (reference sequence). The CDR3 sequence is 15 residues long.

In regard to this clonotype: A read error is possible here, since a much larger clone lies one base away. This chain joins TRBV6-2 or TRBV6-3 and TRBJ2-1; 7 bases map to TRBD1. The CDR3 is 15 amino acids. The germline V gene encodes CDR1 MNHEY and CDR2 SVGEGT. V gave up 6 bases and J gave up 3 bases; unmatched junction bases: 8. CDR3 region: CASSPPDRVYNEQFF. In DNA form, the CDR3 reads TGTGCCAGCAGCCCCCCCGACAGGGTCTACAATGAGCAGTTCTTC.

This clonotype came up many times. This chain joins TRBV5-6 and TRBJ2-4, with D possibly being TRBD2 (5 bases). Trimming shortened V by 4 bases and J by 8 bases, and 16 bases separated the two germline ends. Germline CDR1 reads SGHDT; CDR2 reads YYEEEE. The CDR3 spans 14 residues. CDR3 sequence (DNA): TGTGCCAGCAGCCTCCTCCGGGATGGGGACATTCAGTACTTC. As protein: CASSLLRDGDIQYF.

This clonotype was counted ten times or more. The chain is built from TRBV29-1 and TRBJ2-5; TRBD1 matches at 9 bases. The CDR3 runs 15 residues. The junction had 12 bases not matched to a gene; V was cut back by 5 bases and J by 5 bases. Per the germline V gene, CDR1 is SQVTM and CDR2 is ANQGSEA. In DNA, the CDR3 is TGCAGCGTTTTAAGTACAGGGGGCCCCGGGGAGACCCAGTACTTC. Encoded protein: CSVLSTGGPGETQYF.

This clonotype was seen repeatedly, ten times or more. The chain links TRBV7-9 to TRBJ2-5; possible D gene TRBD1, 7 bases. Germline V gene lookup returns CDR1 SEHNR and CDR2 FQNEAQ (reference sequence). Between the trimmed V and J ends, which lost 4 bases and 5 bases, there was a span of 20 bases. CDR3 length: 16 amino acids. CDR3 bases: TGTGCCAGCAGCTGGGGGGCGACAGGGATACGGGAGACCCAGTACTTC. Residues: CASSWGATGIRETQYF. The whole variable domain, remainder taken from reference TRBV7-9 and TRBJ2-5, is DTGVSQNPRHKITKRGQNVTFRCDPISEHNRLYWYRQTLGQGPEFLTYFQNEAQLEKSRLLSDRFSAERPKGSFSTLEIQRTEQGDSAMYLCASSWGATGIRETQYFGPGTRLLVL.

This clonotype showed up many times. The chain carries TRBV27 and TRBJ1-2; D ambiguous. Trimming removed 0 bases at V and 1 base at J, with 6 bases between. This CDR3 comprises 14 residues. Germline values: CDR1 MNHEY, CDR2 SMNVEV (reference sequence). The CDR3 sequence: CASSLSEGNYGYTF. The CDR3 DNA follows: TGTGCCAGCAGTTTATCGGAGGGTAACTATGGCTACACCTTC.

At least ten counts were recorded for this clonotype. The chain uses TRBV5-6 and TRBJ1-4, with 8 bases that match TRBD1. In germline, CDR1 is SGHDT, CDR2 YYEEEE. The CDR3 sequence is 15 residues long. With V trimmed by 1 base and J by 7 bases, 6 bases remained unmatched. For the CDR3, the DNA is TGTGCCAGCAGCTTGCTACAGGGGGTTGCTGAAAAACTGTTTTTT. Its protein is CASSLLQGVAEKLFF. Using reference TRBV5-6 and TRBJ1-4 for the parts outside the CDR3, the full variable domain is DAGVTQSPTHLIKTRGQQVTLRCSPKSGHDTVSWYQQALGQGPQFIFQYYEEEERQRGNFPDRFSGHQFPNYSSELNVNALLLGDSALYLCASSLLQGVAEKLFFGSGTQLSVL.

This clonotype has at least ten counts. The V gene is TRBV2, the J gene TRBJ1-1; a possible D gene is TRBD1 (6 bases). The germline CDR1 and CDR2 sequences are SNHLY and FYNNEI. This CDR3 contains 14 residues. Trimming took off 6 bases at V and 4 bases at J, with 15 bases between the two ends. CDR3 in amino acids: CASRVTGVGTEAFF. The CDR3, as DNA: TGTGCCAGCAGGGTGACAGGAGTCGGCACTGAAGCTTTCTTT.

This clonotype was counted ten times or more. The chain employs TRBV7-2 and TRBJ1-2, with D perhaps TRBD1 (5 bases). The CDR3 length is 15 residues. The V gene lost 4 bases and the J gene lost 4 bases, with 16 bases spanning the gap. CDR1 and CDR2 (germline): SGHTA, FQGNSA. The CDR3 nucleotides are TGTGCCAGCAGCTCCCAGGGCCCGACGGGCTATGGCTACACCTTC. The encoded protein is CASSSQGPTGYGYTF.

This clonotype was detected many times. The CDR3 protein is CSANSQETQYF. DNA for the CDR3: TGCAGTGCTAACAGTCAAGAGACCCAGTACTTC. The chain uses TRBV20-1 and TRBJ2-5; no clear D gene. Trimming took off 4 bases at V and 2 bases at J, with 5 bases between the two ends. The CDR3 is 11 amino acids. Germline V gene sequence: CDR1 DFQATT, CDR2 SNEGSKA (reference sequence).